These 9 T cell receptor beta chains originate from one sample sequenced in a study of blood T cell repertoires in COVID-19. TCRdb's table, derived via immunoSEQ multiplex PCR, lists solely in-frame clones and lacks some. The repertoire has a few hundred thousand clones, about 91% of them found once; the top ten carry roughly 6.3%. Sample: peripheral blood. Receptors originate from a woman in her thirties with COVID-19, enrolled during active disease.

The chain employs TRBV19 and TRBJ2-3; 11 positions agree with TRBD2. The germline CDR1 and CDR2 sequences are LNHDA and SQIVND (reference sequence). Trimming took 7 bases from V and 8 from J; bases not matched to a gene: 11. This CDR3 contains 15 residues. The CDR3 reads CASTDRGTSGTTQYF. Here the CDR3 DNA reads TGTGCCAGTACTGATCGAGGGACTAGCGGTACTACGCAGTATTTT.

The rearrangement uses TRBV10-3 and TRBJ2-7, with a tentative D call TRBD2 (7 bases). The CDR3 sequence is 16 residues long. Germline CDR1 is ENHRY and CDR2 is SYGVKD. Trimming pared 2 bases from V and 6 bases from J, leaving 20 bases between. As DNA, the CDR3 is TGTGCCATCAGTGAGGAGCCGGGGGCGGGGAGGGGCGAGCAGTACTTC. This codes for CAISEEPGAGRGEQYF.

V and J are TRBV6-1 and TRBJ1-6; D is uncertain. The ends were cut back, 2 bases at V and 8 bases at J, with 7 bases in the middle. Germline V gene data show CDR1 as MNHNS and CDR2 as SASEGT. There are 13 residues in the CDR3. CDR3 in amino acids: CASSETLDSPLHF. The CDR3 nucleotides read TGTGCCAGCAGTGAAACTCTGGATTCACCCCTCCACTTT.

This clone appeared a single time. The DNA for the CDR3 is TGTGCCAGCAGTTACTCGGGCAGGGGGACGTACACTGAAGCTTTCTTT. It codes for CASSYSGRGTYTEAFF. The chain is built from TRBV6-5 and TRBJ1-1; TRBD1 aligns across 7 bases. The germline V gene encodes CDR1 MNHEY and CDR2 SVGAGI. The CDR3 has 16 amino acids. The V and J ends lost 0 bases and 3 bases, in that order; junction bases with no gene match: 7.

The chain recombines TRBV28 with TRBJ1-2; a weak D match, TRBD1 (5 bases). Germline V CDR1 and CDR2: MDHEN, SYDVKM. This CDR3 region has 17 residues. V dropped 8 bases and J dropped 0 bases, with 22 bases sitting between them. The CDR3 here is CASSQSRGLSSNYGYTF. In DNA form, the CDR3 reads TGTGCCAGCTCTCAGAGTAGGGGCCTCTCTTCTAACTATGGCTACACCTTC.

The chain links TRBV28 to TRBJ1-1, with D hard to call. The germline V and J ends were trimmed by 5 bases and 1 base, with 8 bases remaining between them. The CDR3 runs to 13 residues. Germline assignment: CDR1 MDHEN and CDR2 SYDVKM. The CDR3 spells CASSPLSNTEAFF. CDR3 bases: TGTGCCAGCAGTCCTCTCTCGAACACTGAAGCTTTCTTT.

CDR3: CASSQGYSGGPDTQYF. The CDR3 nucleotides read TGTGCCAGCAGCCAAGGATATAGCGGGGGACCAGATACGCAGTATTTT. The J gene is TRBJ2-3, the V gene TRBV14; TRBD2 agrees at 9 bases. CDR3 size: 16 residues. Looked up from germline, CDR1 is SGHDN and CDR2 is FVKESK. V was pared by 1 base and J by 4 bases, with 6 bases of the junction left unmatched. Complete variable domain (other parts from reference TRBV14 and TRBJ2-3): EAGVTQFPSHSVIEKGQTVTLRCDPISGHDNLYWYRRVMGKEIKFLLHFVKESKQDESGMPNNRFLAERTGGTYSTLKVQPAELEDSGVYFCASSQGYSGGPDTQYFGPGTRLTVL.

The chain has TRBV4-1 and TRBJ2-7; 7 positions match TRBD2. CDR3 length: 15 residues. The germline gives CDR1 MGHRA, CDR2 YSYEKL. V lost 4 bases to trimming and J lost 0 bases; unmatched junction nucleotides: 6. The DNA of the CDR3 is TGCGCCAGCAGCCCCTACGGGGGGAGCTCCTACGAGCAGTACGTC. It codes for CASSPYGGSSYEQYV.

This chain uses TRBV19 with TRBJ2-3; 9 bases fit TRBD2. Trimming cost V 3 bases and J 3 bases; bases outside gene matches: 4. Germline assignment: CDR1 LNHDA and CDR2 SQIVND (reference sequence). The CDR3 length is 15 residues. CDR3 loop: CASSIRGRVTDTQYF. CDR3 DNA sequence: TGTGCCAGTAGTATTCGCGGGAGGGTTACAGATACGCAGTATTTT.